The present entry profiles one T cell receptor (beta chain) with its context. Its antigen is currently unknown. Relative to the germline gene, one junction end is altered; a read error may explain this. Looked up from germline, CDR1 is LGHDT and CDR2 is YNNKEL (reference sequence). This CDR3 spans 13 amino acids. The data derive from a study of blood T cells in healthy people across ages. A J-beta primer mix and a sample-barcoded 5' primer were used in a second PCR of roughly 6 to 11 cycles. TCRdb reanalysed the 5' RACE reads using MiXCR and keeps one entry per CDR3 protein. Here the sample spans about 1.4 million distinct CDR3 sequences, approximately 60% being singletons. Study observations and caveats: Naive and antigen-experienced cells were not separated, limiting conclusive comparison.

The TCR comes from a man in his late teens or twenties in good health. Sample: blood. This sequence joins TRBV3-1 and TRBJ2-1; D call uncertain. The CDR3 loop is CASSRAGRIERFF. The CDR3 DNA follows: TGTGCCAGCAGCCGGGCAGGTCGAATTGAGCGGTTCTTC.